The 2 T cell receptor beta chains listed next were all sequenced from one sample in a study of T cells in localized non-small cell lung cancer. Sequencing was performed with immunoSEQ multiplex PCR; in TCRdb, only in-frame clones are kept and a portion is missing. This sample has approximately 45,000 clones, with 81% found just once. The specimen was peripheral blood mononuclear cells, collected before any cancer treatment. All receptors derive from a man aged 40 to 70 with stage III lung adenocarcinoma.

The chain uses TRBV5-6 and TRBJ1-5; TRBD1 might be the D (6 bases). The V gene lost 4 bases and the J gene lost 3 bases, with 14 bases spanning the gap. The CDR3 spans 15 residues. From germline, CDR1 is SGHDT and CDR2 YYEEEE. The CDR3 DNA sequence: TGTGCCAGCAGCGCGACTGACAGGATCAATCAGCCCCAGCATTTT. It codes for CASSATDRINQPQHF.

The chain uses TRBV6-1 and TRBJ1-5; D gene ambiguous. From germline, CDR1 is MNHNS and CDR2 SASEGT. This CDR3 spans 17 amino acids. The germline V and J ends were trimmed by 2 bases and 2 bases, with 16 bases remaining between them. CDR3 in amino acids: CASSETPPWRGNQPQHF. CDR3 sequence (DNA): TGTGCCAGCAGTGAAACCCCCCCCTGGAGGGGCAATCAGCCCCAGCATTTT.